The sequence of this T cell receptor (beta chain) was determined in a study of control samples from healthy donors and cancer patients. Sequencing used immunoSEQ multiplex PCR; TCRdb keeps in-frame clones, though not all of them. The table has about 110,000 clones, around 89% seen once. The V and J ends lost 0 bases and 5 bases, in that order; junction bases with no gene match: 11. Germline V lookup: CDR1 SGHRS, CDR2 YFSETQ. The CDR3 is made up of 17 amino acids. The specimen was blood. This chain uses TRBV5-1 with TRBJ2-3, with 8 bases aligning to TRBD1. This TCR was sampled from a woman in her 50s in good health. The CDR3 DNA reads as TGCGCCAGCAGCTTGGCCCGGACAGGGAACTCGGGAGATACGCAGTATTTT. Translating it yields CASSLARTGNSGDTQYF.